Sequencing of this T cell receptor (beta chain) was carried out in a study of T cell clonality in common variable immunodeficiency. At least ten counts were recorded for this clone. Its antigen is not identified. Control and CVID samples contributed equal amounts of genomic DNA. Clones were read by immunoSEQ multiplex PCR, and TCRdb kept only the in-frame ones, dropping some. The data list about 44,000 clones, none observed once; under 11% falls to the top ten. Study-level points and caveats: Compared with healthy controls, CVID subjects showed increased TCRbeta clonality, mostly in about a third. Compared with controls, CVID subjects had fewer shared TCRbeta clones.

The clonotype comes from a person between 18 and 75 years old in good health. Sequenced material: peripheral blood mononuclear cells.

CDR3 DNA, as far as it was read: TGTGCCAGCAGCCAAGCGACAGGGGAATCACCC. Translating it yields CASSQATGESP. The CDR3 as a whole reads CASSQATGESPLHF. The V gene is TRBV4-2, the J gene TRBJ1-6; 8 nucleotides align to TRBD1. The CDR3 end lies 3 residues beyond the end of the read and is filled in from the germline J gene. V shed 1 base and J 10 bases; nucleotides not matched to a gene: 3. This CDR3 contains 14 residues. Germline V gene lookup returns CDR1 LGHNA and CDR2 YNFKEQ.